Given below is one TCR beta chain in context. The antigen is not known. The source of the sample is a study of graft-versus-host responses after intestinal transplantation. Study details: Recipients across the board were started on anti-thymocyte globulin induction, then kept on tacrolimus and steroids for two to three years.

The study, taken as a whole, reports: Early post-transplant HvG declines tracked with peak circulating GvH clone levels. Some patients had graft-donor T cell macrochimerism, and their allografts showed high graft-versus-host to host-versus-graft clonal ratios. Researchers found GvH clones in recipient marrow, and some showed up first in ileum or blood.

Assay: immunoSEQ multiplex PCR; the TCRdb copy retains only in-frame clones and omits some. The sample lists some 100,000 clones, about 93% occurring once. Per germline, CDR1 SQVTM and CDR2 ANQGSEA. V was shortened by 2 bases and J by 7 bases, with 8 bases between the two germline ends. The CDR3 has 12 amino acids. Specimen: unstimulated CD8+ T cells sorted from spleen or lymph node cells, collected before transplant. The clonotype was recovered from a human donor who was the organ donor for an intestinal transplant. The V call is TRBV29-1, the J call TRBJ1-4; TRBD1 is a possible D gene (5 bases). The CDR3 is CSVEWGGEKLFF. The CDR3 bases are TGCAGCGTTGAATGGGGCGGTGAAAAACTGTTTTTT.